This T cell receptor beta chain was documented in a study of blood T cell repertoires in COVID-19. Study-wide background: Samples of COVID-19 (acute and convalescent) were obtained from the United States, Italy and Spain.

TCRdb's copy holds only in-frame clones and misses some; the assay was immunoSEQ multiplex PCR. The sample carries under 250,000 clones, 70% to 90% recorded once. The CDR3 consists of 16 residues. The junction had 6 bases not matched to a gene; V was cut back by 2 bases and J by 3 bases. CDR1 and CDR2 (germline): SGHNT, YYREEE (reference sequence). The TCR originated in a man aged 50 to 59 with COVID-19, enrolled during active disease. This chain connects TRBV5-4 to TRBJ2-7; 12 bases match TRBD1. Material: peripheral blood. CDR3 region: CASSLGGTGGFYEQYF. In DNA form, the CDR3 reads TGTGCCAGCAGCTTAGGGGGGACAGGGGGCTTCTACGAGCAGTACTTC.